A single sample is the source of the 8 T cell receptor beta chains below, sequenced in a study of control samples from healthy donors and cancer patients (dated by TCRdb to 2018 to 2020). The receptor library was made with the immunoSEQ multiplex PCR assay. This is the immuneACCESS table as TCRdb keeps it, with only in-frame sequences that have V and J called. A part of the clones is gone; compared with another copy, unresolved V genes explain less than half, and the rest is unexplained. Across this sample there are 150,000 to 180,000 clones, with over 85% seen only once. The ten largest clones add up to around 5.4% of the sample. The sample consisted of blood. All receptors come from a man in his forties in good health.

The chain has TRBV29-1 and TRBJ2-3; no firm D call. From germline, CDR1 is SQVTM and CDR2 ANQGSEA. This CDR3 is built from 15 residues. V lost 3 bases to trimming and J lost 0 bases, with 13 bases between them. Here the CDR3 DNA reads TGCAGCGTTGATGGTCAGAGCCCTAGCACAGATACGCAGTATTTT. It codes for CSVDGQSPSTDTQYF.

J is TRBJ1-5 and V is TRBV25-1; 10 nucleotides agree with TRBD1. Per germline, CDR1 MGHDK and CDR2 SYGVNS. V dropped 2 bases and J dropped 3; count of bases not matched to a gene: 7. CDR3 length: 17 amino acids. The CDR3, as DNA: TGTGCCAGCAGTGAAATCTATGGACAGGGGGACAATCAGCCCCAGCATTTT. Its translation: CASSEIYGQGDNQPQHF.

Written as DNA, the CDR3 is TGTGCCAGCAGCTTGGGACAGGGTACCTACGAGCAGTACTTC. Protein sequence: CASSLGQGTYEQYF. The chain combines TRBV11-2 with TRBJ2-7; 9 positions match TRBD1. The germline V gene has CDR1 SGHAT and CDR2 FQNNGV. This CDR3 has 14 residues. V lost 3 bases to trimming and J lost 2 bases; unmatched junction nucleotides: 2.

This rearrangement joins TRBV19 to TRBJ1-4; maybe TRBD1 (6 bases). The V gene's germline CDR1 is LNHDA and CDR2 SQIVND (reference sequence). This CDR3 region has 14 residues. Deletions cut 8 bases from V and 5 bases from J, with 15 bases between. The CDR3 protein is CASEGGAANEKLFF. DNA for the CDR3: TGTGCCAGTGAAGGGGGGGCTGCGAATGAAAAACTGTTTTTT.

This chain uses TRBV29-1 with TRBJ2-1; D possibly matches TRBD1 or TRBD2 (5 bases each). The V gene lost 3 bases and the J gene lost 5 bases, with 8 bases spanning the gap. The length of the CDR3 is 12 residues. Looked up from germline, CDR1 is SQVTM and CDR2 is ANQGSEA. CDR3 amino acids: CSVEGTHNEQFF. The CDR3, as DNA: TGCAGCGTTGAGGGGACCCACAATGAGCAGTTCTTC.

This clone was seen only a few times. CDR3: CASSPGGGSYNSPLHF. CDR3 sequence (DNA): TGTGCCAGCAGTCCCGGGGGGGGCAGTTATAATTCACCCCTCCACTTT. The genes are TRBV28 and TRBJ1-6; the D gene is possibly TRBD1 (6 bases). Germline-derived CDR1 and CDR2 are MDHEN and SYDVKM. V lost 5 bases, J lost 4 bases, and 15 bases lay in between. The CDR3 totals 16 residues.

CDR3 residues: CASSQAPGTLREQYF. The CDR3 DNA sequence: TGCGCCAGCAGCCAAGCACCGGGGACCCTACGCGAGCAGTACTTC. V usage is TRBV4-1 and J usage is TRBJ2-7; D may correspond to TRBD1 or TRBD2 (5 bases each). Germline V lookup: CDR1 MGHRA, CDR2 YSYEKL. V was pared by 1 base and J by 6 bases, with 16 bases between. The CDR3 contains 15 residues.

The chain links TRBV6-5 to TRBJ2-7; the match to TRBD1 covers 7 bases. The CDR3 covers 14 residues. Per the germline V gene, CDR1 is MNHEY and CDR2 is SVGAGI. V dropped 3 bases and J dropped 4; count of bases not matched to a gene: 6. The CDR3 DNA is TGTGCCAGCAGTTATCAGACAGGGCCATACGAGCAGTACTTC. This translates into CASSYQTGPYEQYF.